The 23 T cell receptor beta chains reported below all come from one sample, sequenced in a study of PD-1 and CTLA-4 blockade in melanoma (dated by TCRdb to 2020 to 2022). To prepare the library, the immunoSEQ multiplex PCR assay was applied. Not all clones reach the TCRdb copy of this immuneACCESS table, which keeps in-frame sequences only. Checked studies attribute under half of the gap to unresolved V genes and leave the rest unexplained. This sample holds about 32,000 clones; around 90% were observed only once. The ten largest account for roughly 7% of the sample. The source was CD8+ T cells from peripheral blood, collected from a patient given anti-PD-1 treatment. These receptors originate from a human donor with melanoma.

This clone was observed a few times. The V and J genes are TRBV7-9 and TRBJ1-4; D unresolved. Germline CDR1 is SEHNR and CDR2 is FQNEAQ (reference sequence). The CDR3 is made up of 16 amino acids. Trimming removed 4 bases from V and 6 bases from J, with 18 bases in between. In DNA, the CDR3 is TGTGCCAGCAGCTATAATACCCCGGGTCTAGATGAAAAACTGTTTTTT. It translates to CASSYNTPGLDEKLFF. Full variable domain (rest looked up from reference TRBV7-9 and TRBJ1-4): DTGVSQNPRHKITKRGQNVTFRCDPISEHNRLYWYRQTLGQGPEFLTYFQNEAQLEKSRLLSDRFSAERPKGSFSTLEIQRTEQGDSAMYLCASSYNTPGLDEKLFFGSGTQLSVL.

The DNA for the CDR3 is TGTGCCAGCAGCTCCGACAGGATGGGAGGGACTGAAGCTTTCTTT. Translating it yields CASSSDRMGGTEAFF. The V gene is TRBV7-8, the J gene TRBJ1-1; D is possibly TRBD1 (6 bases). The V and J ends lost 4 bases and 5 bases respectively, with 17 bases between them. Germline assignment: CDR1 SGHVS and CDR2 FQNEAQ. The CDR3 extends over 15 amino acids.

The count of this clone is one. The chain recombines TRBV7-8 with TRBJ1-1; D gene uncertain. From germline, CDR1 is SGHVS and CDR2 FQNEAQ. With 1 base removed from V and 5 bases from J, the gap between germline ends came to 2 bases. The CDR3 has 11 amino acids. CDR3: CASSLGTEAFF. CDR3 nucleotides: TGTGCCAGCAGCTTAGGGACTGAAGCTTTCTTT.

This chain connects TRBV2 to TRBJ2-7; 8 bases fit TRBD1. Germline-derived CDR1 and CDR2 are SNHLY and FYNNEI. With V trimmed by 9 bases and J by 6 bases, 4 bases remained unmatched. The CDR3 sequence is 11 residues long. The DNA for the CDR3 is TGTGCCAGTTTAGGACAGGGCGAGCAGTACTTC. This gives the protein CASLGQGEQYF.

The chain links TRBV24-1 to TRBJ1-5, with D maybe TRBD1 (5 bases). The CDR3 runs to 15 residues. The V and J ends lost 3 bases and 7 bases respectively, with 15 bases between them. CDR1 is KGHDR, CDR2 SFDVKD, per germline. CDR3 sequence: CATSDQTEWGQPQHF. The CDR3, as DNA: TGTGCCACCAGTGATCAAACGGAGTGGGGGCAGCCCCAGCATTTT.

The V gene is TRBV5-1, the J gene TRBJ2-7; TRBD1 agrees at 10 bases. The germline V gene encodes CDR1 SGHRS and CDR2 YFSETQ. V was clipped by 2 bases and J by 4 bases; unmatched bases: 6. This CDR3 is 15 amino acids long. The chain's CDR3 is CASSFRQGANYEQYF. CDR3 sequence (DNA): TGCGCCAGCAGCTTTCGACAGGGGGCGAATTACGAGCAGTACTTC.

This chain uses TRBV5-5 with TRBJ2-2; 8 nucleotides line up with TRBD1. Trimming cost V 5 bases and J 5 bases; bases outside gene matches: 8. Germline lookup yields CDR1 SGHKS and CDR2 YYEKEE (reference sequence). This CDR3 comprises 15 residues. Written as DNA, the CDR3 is TGTGCCAGCAGTCCCGGGACAGGATTTACCGGGGAGCTGTTTTTT. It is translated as CASSPGTGFTGELFF.

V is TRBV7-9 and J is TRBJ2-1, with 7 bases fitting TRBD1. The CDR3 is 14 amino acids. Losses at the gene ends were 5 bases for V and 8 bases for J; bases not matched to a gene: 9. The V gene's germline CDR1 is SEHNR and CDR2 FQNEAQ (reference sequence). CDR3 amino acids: CASSPRDSRYEQFF. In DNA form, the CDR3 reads TGTGCCAGCAGCCCCCGGGACAGCCGATATGAGCAGTTCTTC.

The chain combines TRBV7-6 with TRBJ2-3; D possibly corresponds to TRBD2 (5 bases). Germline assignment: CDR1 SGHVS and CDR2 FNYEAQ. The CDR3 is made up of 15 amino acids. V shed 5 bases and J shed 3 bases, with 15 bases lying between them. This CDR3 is CASSAYRGRTDTQYF. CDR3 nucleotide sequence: TGTGCCAGCAGCGCCTACCGGGGAAGAACAGATACGCAGTATTTT.

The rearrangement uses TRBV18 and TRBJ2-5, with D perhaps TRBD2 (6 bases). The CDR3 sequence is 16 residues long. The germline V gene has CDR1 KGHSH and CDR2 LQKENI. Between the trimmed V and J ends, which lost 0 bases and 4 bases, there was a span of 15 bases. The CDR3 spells CASSPPGGAERETQYF. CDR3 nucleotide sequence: TGTGCCAGCTCACCACCGGGCGGGGCCGAAAGAGAGACCCAGTACTTC. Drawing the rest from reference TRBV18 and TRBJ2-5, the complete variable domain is NAGVMQNPRHLVRRRGQEARLRCSPMKGHSHVYWYRQLPEEGLKFMVYLQKENIIDESGMPKERFSAEFPKEGPSILRIQQVVRGDSAAYFCASSPPGGAERETQYFGPGTRLLVL.

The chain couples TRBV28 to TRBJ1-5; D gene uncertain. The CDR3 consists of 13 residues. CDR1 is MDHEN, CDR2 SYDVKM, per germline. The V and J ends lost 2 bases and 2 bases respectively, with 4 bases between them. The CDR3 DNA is TGTGCCAGCAGTTTAGATGGCAATCAGCCCCAGCATTTT. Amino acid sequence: CASSLDGNQPQHF.

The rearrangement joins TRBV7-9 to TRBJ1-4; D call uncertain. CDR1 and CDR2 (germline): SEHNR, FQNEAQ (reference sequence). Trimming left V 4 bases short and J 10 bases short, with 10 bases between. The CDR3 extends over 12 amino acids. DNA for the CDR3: TGTGCCAGCAGCTCAATACCGGGAAAACTGTTTTTT. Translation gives CASSSIPGKLFF.

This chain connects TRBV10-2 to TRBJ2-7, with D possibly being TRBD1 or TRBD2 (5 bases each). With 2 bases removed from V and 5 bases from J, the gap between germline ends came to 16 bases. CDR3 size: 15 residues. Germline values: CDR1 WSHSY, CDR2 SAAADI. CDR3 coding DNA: TGCGCCAGCAGTGAGACCCGGGACGGACGGGACGAGCAGTACTTC. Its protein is CASSETRDGRDEQYF.

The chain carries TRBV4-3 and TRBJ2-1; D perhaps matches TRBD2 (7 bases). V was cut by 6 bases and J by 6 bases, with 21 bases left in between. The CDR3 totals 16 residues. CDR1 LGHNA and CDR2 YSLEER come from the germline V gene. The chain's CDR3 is CASSRDIPGGINEQFF. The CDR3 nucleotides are TGCGCCAGCAGTCGGGACATCCCGGGGGGCATCAATGAGCAGTTCTTC.

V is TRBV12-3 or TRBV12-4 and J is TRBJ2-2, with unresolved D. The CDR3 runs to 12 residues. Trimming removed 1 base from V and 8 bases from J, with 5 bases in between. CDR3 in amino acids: CASSLGAGELFF. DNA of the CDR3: TGTGCCAGCAGTTTAGGAGCGGGGGAGCTGTTTTTT.

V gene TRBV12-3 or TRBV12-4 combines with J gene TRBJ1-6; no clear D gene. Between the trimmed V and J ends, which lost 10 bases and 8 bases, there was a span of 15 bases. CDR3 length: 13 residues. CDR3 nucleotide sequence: TGTGCCACCAGGCCCGGTTGGGATTCACCCCTCCACTTT. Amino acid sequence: CATRPGWDSPLHF.

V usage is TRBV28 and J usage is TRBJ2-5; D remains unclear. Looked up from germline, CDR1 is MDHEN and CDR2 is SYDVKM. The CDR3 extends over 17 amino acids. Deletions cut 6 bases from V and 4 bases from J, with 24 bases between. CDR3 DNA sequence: TGTGCCAGCAGCCGTCTCTCCAACAACCCCTCCCTAGAGACCCAGTACTTC. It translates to CASSRLSNNPSLETQYF.

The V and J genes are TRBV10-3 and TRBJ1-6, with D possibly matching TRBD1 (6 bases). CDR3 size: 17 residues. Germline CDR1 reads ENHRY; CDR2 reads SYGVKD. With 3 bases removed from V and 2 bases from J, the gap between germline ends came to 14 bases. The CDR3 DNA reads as TGTGCCATCAGTGATAATCGACAGGCCCCCTATAATTCACCCCTCCACTTT. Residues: CAISDNRQAPYNSPLHF.

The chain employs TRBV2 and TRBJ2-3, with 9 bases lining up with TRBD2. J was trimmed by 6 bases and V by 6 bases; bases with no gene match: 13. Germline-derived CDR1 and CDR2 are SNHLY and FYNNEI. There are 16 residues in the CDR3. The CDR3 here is CASREGLAGTVDTQYF. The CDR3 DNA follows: TGTGCCAGCAGGGAGGGTCTAGCGGGGACAGTCGATACGCAGTATTTT.

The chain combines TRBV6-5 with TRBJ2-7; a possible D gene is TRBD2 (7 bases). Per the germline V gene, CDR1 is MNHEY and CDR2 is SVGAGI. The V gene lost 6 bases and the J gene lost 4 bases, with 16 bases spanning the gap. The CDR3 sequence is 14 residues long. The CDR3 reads CASSRGAGTYEQYF. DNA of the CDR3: TGTGCCAGCAGCCGGGGGGCAGGGACGTACGAGCAGTACTTC.

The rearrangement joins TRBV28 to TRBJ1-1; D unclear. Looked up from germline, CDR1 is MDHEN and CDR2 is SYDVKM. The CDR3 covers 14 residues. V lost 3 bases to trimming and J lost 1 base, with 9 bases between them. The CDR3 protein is CASSLDGSNTEAFF. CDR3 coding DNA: TGTGCCAGCAGTTTGGACGGCTCGAACACTGAAGCTTTCTTT.

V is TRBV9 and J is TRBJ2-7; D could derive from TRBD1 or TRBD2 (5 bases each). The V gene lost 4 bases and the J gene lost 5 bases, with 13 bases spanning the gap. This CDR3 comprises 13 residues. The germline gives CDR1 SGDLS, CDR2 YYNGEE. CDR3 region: CASSFRDGDEQYF. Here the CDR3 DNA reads TGTGCCAGCAGCTTCCGGGACGGAGACGAGCAGTACTTC.

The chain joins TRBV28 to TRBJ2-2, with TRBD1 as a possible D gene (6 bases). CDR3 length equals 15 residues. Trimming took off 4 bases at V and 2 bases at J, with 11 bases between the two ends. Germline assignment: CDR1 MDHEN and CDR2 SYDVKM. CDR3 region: CASSWLQGNTGELFF. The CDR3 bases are TGTGCCAGCAGTTGGCTACAGGGTAACACCGGGGAGCTGTTTTTT. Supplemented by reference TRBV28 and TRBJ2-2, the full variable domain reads DVKVTQSSRYLVKRTGEKVFLECVQDMDHENMFWYRQDPGLGLRLIYFSYDVKMKEKGDIPEGYSVSREKKERFSLILESASTNQTSMYLCASSWLQGNTGELFFGEGSRLTVL.